This T cell receptor beta chain was sequenced during a study of CD8+ T cells in alopecia areata. Treatment indicated: oral pan-JAK inhibitor, 5-10 mg twice daily. From PBMCs, CD4+ and CD8+ T cells were sorted. CDR1 is MNHEY, CDR2 SMNVEV, per germline (reference sequence). V lost 8 bases and J lost 3; bases outside the gene matches: 7. The CDR3 has 15 residues. Study conclusions and caveats: Tofacitinib significantly lowered scalp clonality and expanded CD8+ clones among the top 100. Persistence of many expanded lesional clones was seen in scalp and blood during tofacitinib. One nonresponder makes the tie between baseline CD8+ expansion and response uncertain.

As for this clone: The antigen is unknown.

Following RNA extraction, reverse transcription yielded cDNA that acted as the sequencing template. TCRdb keeps only in-frame clones here, not all; method: immunoSEQ multiplex PCR. This table has 120,000 or so clones, approximately 57% appearing once. The chain uses TRBV27 and TRBJ1-4, with 9 bases identical to TRBD1. The TCR sequence derives from a human donor with alopecia areata. The source material was CD4+ T cells sorted from blood, sampled at week 4, from a patient treated with tofacitinib. CDR3 DNA: TGTGCCAGCGCGACAAACAGGGGGCCTAATGAAAAACTGTTTTTT. Its protein product is CASATNRGPNEKLFF.